The sequence of this T cell receptor beta chain was determined in a study of blood T cells in healthy people across ages (dated by TCRdb to about 2015). At the level of the whole study: In model experiments, template switching captured roughly one uniquely barcoded TCR beta cDNA molecule for every two T cells. The donors were divided into four age groups: young (average about 16 years), middle-aged (roughly 42), aged (about 62) and long-lived (about 79). To track age-related changes in TCR beta repertoire diversity, the study relied on deep sequencing normalized with unique cDNA molecular identifiers. Donors of different ages were randomly distributed across sequencing lanes to avoid experimental bias. Two additional independent replicas of 1 million unique cDNA reads from the same blood draw were analyzed for two donors (one aged 18 to 29 and one aged 80 or older).

A word on this clonotype: What antigen it recognizes has not been identified. Relative to the germline gene, one junction end is altered; a read error may explain this.

Overall results and qualifications from the work: Estimates of total diversity based on one million sequenced T cells were considered lower bounds and underestimates. Compared with the aged group, the long-lived group had more naive CD4+ T cells, fewer expanded clones and increased TCR diversity, suggesting age selection. Conclusive comparison of naive and antigen-experienced compartments was prevented by the profiling of bulk unsorted PBMCs. Because donor CMV infection status was unknown, age-related changes in expanded clonotypes were potentially confounded. A strong correlation was found between observed TCR beta diversity and the percentage of naive T cells measured by flow cytometry. As age increased, observed TCR beta diversity per million T cells dropped in a roughly linear way, and a significant reduction was already evident by age about 40.

Inclusive of the bounding cysteine and phenylalanine, the CDR3 is 18 residues long. CDR3 DNA is the only sequence kept; it has 54 bases, read in frame from the first base. The germline V gene gives CDR1 as SGHRS and CDR2 as YFSETQ. Systemically healthy Caucasian individuals from Russia, around 38 in total and aged about 6 to 95 years, were included as donors. Ten milliliters of peripheral blood were drawn from each donor into EDTA-treated Vacutainer tubes. Ficoll-Paque density-gradient centrifugation was used to isolate PBMCs, with at least 7 million per sample. Trizol reagent was used to extract total RNA from the PBMCs, yielding at least 5 micrograms per sample. Naive CD45RAhigh/CD27high T cell percentages were measured by flow cytometry on a PBMC aliquot from every donor. The receptor library was made with 5' RACE. A second PCR of roughly 6 to 11 cycles was run with a J-beta primer mix and a sample-barcoded 5' primer. Each TCR beta cDNA molecule received a unique molecular identifier from a template-switch 5' adaptor carrying 12 random nucleotides. Each sample yielded at least 2.5 million CDR3-containing paired-end reads. All of the RNA was converted into first-strand cDNA using the Mint cDNA synthesis kit, with a TRBC-specific oligonucleotide serving as the primer. After uracil-DNA glycosylase treatment, a first 18-cycle PCR used universal primers M1SS and BC2_uni_R on all cDNA. The authors' pipeline ran thus. Normalization of each sample was performed by random selection of 1 million high-quality reads, each carrying a distinct molecular identifier. Reads with shared molecular identifiers were discarded instead of being binned into consensus sequences. MiTCR, set to a Q25 quality threshold and the strictest error-elimination algorithm, was used for CDR3 identification, clonotype clustering and error correction. A nonparametric unseen species model using Euler transformation provided a lower-bound estimate of total TCR beta diversity. Using fastp trimming at Q25 and MiXCR clonotype assembly, TCRdb reanalyzed the public sequencing data and kept in-frame beta chains. Each CDR3 protein gets just one entry, which takes the most common genes and DNA from the rows behind it. The V and J calls reflect TCRdb's pipeline rather than the authors' work. In this sample the table shows over 1,500,000 distinct CDR3 sequences, approximately 40% of which occur a single time. The ten largest clones take up roughly 23% of the sample.

Sequencing was performed on blood. This receptor chain uses TRBV5-1 and TRBJ2-4; the junction holds 9 bases that match TRBD2. The J call is in doubt because the DNA end fits TRBJ2-7 better. The clonotype was recovered from a human donor in good health. The nucleotide sequence is given as TGCGCCAGTAGCTTGGATTCGGCGGGGGGGCTCTTACCATACGAGCAGTACTTC. Translated, it gives CASSLDSAGGLLPYEQYF.